Listed here are 8 T cell receptor beta chains from one sample, sequenced in a study of blood T cells in healthy people across ages. The second PCR ran about 6 to 12 cycles with a sample-barcoded 5' primer and J-beta primers. From the 5' RACE reads, TCRdb called clonotypes with MiXCR, one entry per CDR3 protein. Here the sample spans 650,000 to 800,000 distinct CDR3 sequences, around 45% being singletons. Sequencing used blood. Every receptor here comes from a man in his fifties or sixties in good health.

The chain couples TRBV6-6 to TRBJ1-5; 9 bases are a match to TRBD1. J lost 1 base, V lost 10 bases, and 8 bases had no gene match. Germline CDR1 is MNHNY and CDR2 is SVGAGI (reference sequence). CDR3 length equals 15 residues. The chain's CDR3 is CATWDRDLSNQPQHF. The CDR3, as DNA: TGTGCCACCTGGGACAGGGATTTAAGCAATCAGCCCCAGCATTTT.

This clonotype was seen at least ten times. V gene TRBV4-1 combines with J gene TRBJ2-1, with TRBD1 as a possible D gene (5 bases). This CDR3 region has 14 residues. From germline, CDR1 is MGHRA and CDR2 YSYEKL. The V and J ends lost 0 bases and 5 bases respectively, with 8 bases between them. The CDR3 nucleotides are TGCGCCAGCAGCCAAGATTGGGGCAACAATGAGCAGTTCTTC. Its translation is CASSQDWGNNEQFF.

The chain has TRBV6-6 and TRBJ1-3; 10 bases agree with TRBD1. Germline V CDR1 and CDR2: MNHNY, SVGAGI (reference sequence). The CDR3 spans 14 residues. V trimming: 6 bases; J trimming: 4 bases; junction bases outside the gene matches: 3. The CDR3 here is CASRDRGLGNTIYF. The DNA of the CDR3 is TGTGCCAGCAGAGACAGGGGGCTAGGAAACACCATATATTTT.

This clonotype was counted once. J is TRBJ1-4 and V is TRBV7-2; 7 bases map to TRBD1. The CDR3 totals 14 residues. Germline-derived CDR1 and CDR2 are SGHTA and FQGNSA. J gave up 5 bases and V 4 bases, and 4 bases lay outside the gene matches. This CDR3 reads CASSSGQNNEKLFF. CDR3 DNA sequence: TGTGCCAGCAGCTCGGGACAGAACAATGAAAAACTGTTTTTT.

Details on this clonotype: One junction end does not reproduce the germline sequence, and a read error may be involved. The chain joins TRBV6-5 to TRBJ2-5; either TRBD1 or TRBD2 may fit D (5 bases each). The CDR3 is made up of 13 amino acids. The germline CDR1 and CDR2 sequences are MNHEY and SVGAGI. This CDR3 is CAVRSGLQETQYF. CDR3 sequence (DNA): TGTGCCGTCAGGTCGGGGCTGCAAGAGACCCAGTACTTT.

The chain is built from TRBV2 and TRBJ1-4; TRBD1 matches at 9 bases. This CDR3 spans 15 amino acids. Trimming at V came to 4 bases and at J to 3 bases, leaving 3 bases not matched to a gene. Germline-derived CDR1 and CDR2 are SNHLY and FYNNEI. CDR3 sequence: CASSATGGPNEKLFF. CDR3 nucleotide sequence: TGTGCCAGCAGTGCTACAGGGGGCCCTAATGAAAAACTGTTTTTT.

About this clonotype itself: At one boundary the junction diverges from the germline segment, which might be a read error. The chain employs TRBV7-9 and TRBJ2-1; 7 bases match TRBD1. The CDR3 consists of 17 residues. Per germline, CDR1 SEHNR and CDR2 FQNEAQ (reference sequence). This CDR3 reads CASSIARWAGGNNEQFF. The CDR3 DNA follows: TGTGCCAGCAGCATAGCCAGGTGGGCAGGGGGAAACAATGAGCAGTTCTTC.

For this clonotype: A single base separates this from a much larger clone, so it may be a read error. The chain links TRBV20-1 to TRBJ2-7, with 9 bases aligning to TRBD2. CDR1 and CDR2 (germline): DFQATT, SNEGSKA (reference sequence). This CDR3 has 17 amino acids. Losses at the gene ends were 3 bases for V and 7 bases for J; bases not matched to a gene: 19. CDR3 sequence reads: CSARRRGGFGSHNEQYF. The CDR3 nucleotides are TGCAGTGCTAGGAGGCGGGGGGGCTTCGGTAGCCACAATGAGCAGTACTTC.